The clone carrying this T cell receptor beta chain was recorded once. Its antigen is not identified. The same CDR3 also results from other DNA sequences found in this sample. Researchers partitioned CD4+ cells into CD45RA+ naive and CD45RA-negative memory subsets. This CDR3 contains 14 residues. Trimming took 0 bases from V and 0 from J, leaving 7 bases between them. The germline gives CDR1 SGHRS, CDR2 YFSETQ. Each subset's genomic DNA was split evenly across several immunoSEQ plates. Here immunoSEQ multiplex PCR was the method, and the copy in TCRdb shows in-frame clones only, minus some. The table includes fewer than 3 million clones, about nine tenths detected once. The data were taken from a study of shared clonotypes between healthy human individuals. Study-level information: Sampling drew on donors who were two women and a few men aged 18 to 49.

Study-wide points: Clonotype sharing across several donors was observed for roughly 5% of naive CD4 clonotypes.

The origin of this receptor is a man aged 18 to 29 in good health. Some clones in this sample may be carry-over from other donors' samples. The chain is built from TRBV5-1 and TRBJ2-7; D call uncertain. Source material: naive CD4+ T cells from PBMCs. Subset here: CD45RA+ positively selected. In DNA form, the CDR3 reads TGCGCCAGCAGCTTGGCGTCAGACTCCTACGAGCAGTACTTC. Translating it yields CASSLASDSYEQYF.